The 10 T cell receptor beta chains below were found in one sample sequenced in a study of blood T cell repertoires in COVID-19 (TCRdb year 2020). Libraries were made using the immunoSEQ multiplex PCR assay. TCRdb limited this immuneACCESS table to in-frame rearrangements with V and J called. A share of clones is missing; checked studies link under half to unresolved V genes, and the rest is unexplained. Across this sample there are 60,000 to 80,000 clones, with roughly 83% seen only once. Of the sample, 7.5% to 10% falls within the top ten clones. The sample taken for sequencing was peripheral blood. These receptors all stem from a man over 45 with active COVID-19.

The rearrangement joins TRBV19 to TRBJ2-1; D may be TRBD2 (5 bases). The CDR3 extends over 12 amino acids. CDR1 and CDR2 from the germline V gene are LNHDA and SQIVND (reference sequence). Trimming removed 4 bases at V and 7 bases at J, with 8 bases between. In DNA form, the CDR3 reads TGTGCCAGTAGTACGGGGTGGAATGAGCAGTTCTTC. This translates into CASSTGWNEQFF.

The CDR3 nucleotides read TGTGCCAGCAGCTTCTCTAGCAACAATGAGCAGTTCTTC. Translating gives CASSFSSNNEQFF. This chain uses TRBV7-9 with TRBJ2-1, with D tentatively TRBD2 (5 bases). This CDR3 has 13 amino acids. V gave up 3 bases and J gave up 5 bases, with 8 bases separating them. Per germline, CDR1 SEHNR and CDR2 FQNEAQ (reference sequence).

J is TRBJ2-5 and V is TRBV30; 8 bases line up with TRBD2. The trim removed 1 base at V and 2 bases at J, leaving 3 bases unmatched. CDR1 and CDR2 from the germline V gene are GTSNPN and SVGIG (reference sequence). The length of the CDR3 is 14 residues. CDR3 in amino acids: CAWSDGRGQETQYF. The CDR3 coding sequence is TGTGCCTGGAGTGACGGGAGGGGTCAAGAGACCCAGTACTTC.

The chain carries TRBV7-2 and TRBJ2-7, with D maybe TRBD1 (6 bases). CDR3 length: 14 residues. V was pared by 4 bases and J by 6 bases, with 16 bases between. In germline, CDR1 is SGHTA, CDR2 FQGNSA. The CDR3 DNA reads as TGTGCCAGCAGCTATACAGGGACGTCAAGCGAGCAGTACTTC. Its translation is CASSYTGTSSEQYF. The full variable domain, completed using reference TRBV7-2 and TRBJ2-7, is GAGVSQSPSNKVTEKGKDVELRCDPISGHTALYWYRQSLGQGLEFLIYFQGNSAPDKSGLPSDRFSAERTGGSVSTLTIQRTQQEDSAVYLCASSYTGTSSEQYFGPGTRLTVT.

The chain uses TRBV18 and TRBJ2-5; D possibly corresponds to TRBD2 (5 bases). This CDR3 contains 12 residues. Looked up from germline, CDR1 is KGHSH and CDR2 is LQKENI. The V gene lost 0 bases and the J gene lost 9 bases, with 8 bases spanning the gap. In nucleotides, the CDR3 is TGTGCCAGCTCACCACCCGACGGGGCCCAGTACTTC. It yields the protein CASSPPDGAQYF.

V is TRBV11-2 and J is TRBJ2-7; tentatively, D is TRBD2 (6 bases). Germline CDR1 is SGHAT and CDR2 is FQNNGV. Deletions cut 8 bases from V and 3 bases from J, with 23 bases between. This CDR3 spans 16 amino acids. This CDR3 is CASAGIRVGRDYEQYF. CDR3 coding DNA: TGTGCCAGCGCGGGGATAAGAGTGGGCCGGGACTACGAGCAGTACTTC.

The V call is TRBV5-1, the J call TRBJ2-5; maybe TRBD2 (6 bases). Trimming removed 2 bases from V and 1 base from J, with 15 bases in between. In germline, CDR1 is SGHRS, CDR2 YFSETQ. CDR3 length equals 16 residues. The CDR3 DNA sequence: TGCGCCAGCAGCTTAGGAGGGGATCCCCTCCAAGAGACCCAGTACTTC. It codes for CASSLGGDPLQETQYF. The variable domain in full, with the rest retrieved from reference TRBV5-1 and TRBJ2-5, is KAGVTQTPRYLIKTRGQQVTLSCSPISGHRSVSWYQQTPGQGLQFLFEYFSETQRNKGNFPGRFSGRQFSNSRSEMNVSTLELGDSALYLCASSLGGDPLQETQYFGPGTRLLVL.

The rearrangement joins TRBV3-1 (or the pseudogene TRBV3-2) to TRBJ1-4; a weak D match, TRBD1 (6 bases). Trimming left V 5 bases short and J 6 bases short, with 7 bases between. There are 12 residues in the CDR3. From germline, CDR1 is LGHDT and CDR2 YNNKEL (reference sequence). CDR3 nucleotide sequence: TGTGCCAGCAGCTCAGGGGATGAAAAACTGTTTTTT. Encoded protein: CASSSGDEKLFF.

The chain couples TRBV19 to TRBJ1-6; D remains ambiguous. The germline V and J ends were trimmed by 0 bases and 8 bases, with 5 bases remaining between them. Germline loops: CDR1 LNHDA, CDR2 SQIVND (reference sequence). This CDR3 has 13 amino acids. This chain's CDR3 is CASSIESDSPLHF. The CDR3 DNA follows: TGTGCCAGTAGTATAGAGTCGGATTCACCCCTCCACTTT.

Concerning this clone itself: Other DNA sequences from this sample encode an identical CDR3 as well. This chain connects TRBV18 to TRBJ1-6; possible D gene TRBD1, 6 bases. Trimming took 2 bases from V and 8 from J, leaving 10 bases between them. Germline V gene data show CDR1 as KGHSH and CDR2 as LQKENI. The CDR3 spans 14 residues. The CDR3 sequence: CASSPMDRDSPLHF. The DNA of the CDR3 is TGTGCCAGCTCACCAATGGACAGAGATTCACCCCTCCACTTT.